This T cell receptor (beta chain) is drawn from a study of tumor-infiltrating lymphocytes in primary liver carcinoma. From about 0.45 ug total RNA, TCR beta cDNA was generated with a primer in the constant region. TCR beta libraries came from three nested multiplex PCR rounds using slightly modified ARM-PCR. The first two PCR rounds, around 10 cycles each, used TRBV1-TRBV30 forward primers and a C-beta reverse primer. TCRdb called the multiplex PCR reads again in MiXCR, with one record for every CDR3 protein. The repertoire holds about 190,000 distinct CDR3 sequences, with about 85% as singletons. This clonotype was recorded many times. The 20-30 mg bulk tissue piece was not sorted before simultaneous RNA and DNA extraction. The germline V and J ends were trimmed by 4 bases and 6 bases, with 13 bases remaining between them. Germline-derived CDR1 and CDR2 are SGHNT and YYREEE (reference sequence). The CDR3 consists of 14 residues.

The gene calls are TRBV5-4 and TRBJ2-2; D gene ambiguous. Input material: tumor tissue from primary liver carcinoma. The origin of this receptor is a middle-aged man with primary liver carcinoma and hepatitis B virus infection. The CDR3 is CASSPSRSPGELFF. The CDR3 DNA reads as TGTGCCAGCAGCCCTAGTAGGTCGCCCGGGGAGCTGTTTTTT.